This T cell receptor beta chain was retrieved from a study of blood T cell repertoires in COVID-19. At the level of the study: PBMCs, B-cell-depleted T cells, or T cells were the source of the cDNA or gDNA that made up the material.

TCRdb's copy holds only in-frame clones and misses some; the assay was immunoSEQ multiplex PCR. The table includes around 200,000 clones, just under 90% detected once. V shed 0 bases and J 3 bases; nucleotides not matched to a gene: 7. CDR1 and CDR2 from the germline V gene are LGHNA and YSLEER. The CDR3 runs 16 residues. The genes are TRBV4-3 and TRBJ2-5, with TRBD2 identical over 7 bases. Sequencing was carried out using peripheral blood. This clonotype was sampled from a man aged 18 to 30 with active or convalescent COVID-19. The DNA for the CDR3 is TGCGCCAGCAGCCAAGAGGGGGAGGGTAGGGAAGAGACCCAGTACTTC. It is translated as CASSQEGEGREETQYF.